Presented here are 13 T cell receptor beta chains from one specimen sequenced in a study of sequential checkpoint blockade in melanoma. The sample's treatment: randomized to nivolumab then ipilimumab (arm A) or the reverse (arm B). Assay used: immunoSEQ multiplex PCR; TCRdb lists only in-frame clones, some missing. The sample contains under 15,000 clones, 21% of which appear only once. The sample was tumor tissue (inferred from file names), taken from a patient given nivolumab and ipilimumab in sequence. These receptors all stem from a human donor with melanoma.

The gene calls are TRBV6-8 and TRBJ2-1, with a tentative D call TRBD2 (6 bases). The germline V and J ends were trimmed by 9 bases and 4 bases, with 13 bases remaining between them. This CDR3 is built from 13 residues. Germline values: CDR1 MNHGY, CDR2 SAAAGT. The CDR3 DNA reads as TGTGCCAGTGTCCGGGACTTGTACAATGAGCAGTTCTTC. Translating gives CASVRDLYNEQFF.

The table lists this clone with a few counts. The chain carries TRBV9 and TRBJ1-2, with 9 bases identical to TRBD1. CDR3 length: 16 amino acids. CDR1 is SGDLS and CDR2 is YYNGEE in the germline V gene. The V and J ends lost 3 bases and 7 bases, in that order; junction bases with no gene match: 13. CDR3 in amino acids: CASSAGTGSRERGYTF. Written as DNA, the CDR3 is TGTGCCAGCAGCGCGGGGACAGGGAGCCGGGAGCGTGGCTACACCTTC. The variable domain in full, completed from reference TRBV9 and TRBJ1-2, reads DSGVTQTPKHLITATGQRVTLRCSPRSGDLSVYWYQQSLDQGLQFLIQYYNGEERAKGNILERFSAQQFPDLHSELNLSSLELGDSALYFCASSAGTGSRERGYTFGSGTRLTVV.

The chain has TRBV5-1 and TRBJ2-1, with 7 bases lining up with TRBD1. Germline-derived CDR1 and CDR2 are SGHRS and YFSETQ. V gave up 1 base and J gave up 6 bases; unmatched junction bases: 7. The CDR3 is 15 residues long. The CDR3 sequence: CASSLSPGDSNEQFF. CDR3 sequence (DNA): TGCGCCAGCAGCTTGTCTCCAGGGGACAGCAATGAGCAGTTCTTC.

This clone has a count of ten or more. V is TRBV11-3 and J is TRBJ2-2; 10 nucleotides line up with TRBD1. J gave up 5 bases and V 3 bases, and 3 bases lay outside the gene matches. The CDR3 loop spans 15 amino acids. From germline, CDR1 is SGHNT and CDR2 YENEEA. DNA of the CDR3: TGTGCCAGCAGCTTCCGGGACAGGGGTACCGGGGAGCTGTTTTTT. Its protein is CASSFRDRGTGELFF.

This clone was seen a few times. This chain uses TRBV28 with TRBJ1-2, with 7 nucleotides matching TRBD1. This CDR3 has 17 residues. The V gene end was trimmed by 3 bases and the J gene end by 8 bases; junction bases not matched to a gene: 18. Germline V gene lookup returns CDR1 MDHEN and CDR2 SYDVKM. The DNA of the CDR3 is TGTGCCAGCAGTTTTTTCCCGGGGACAGTAATCTTCCGGGGCTACACCTTC. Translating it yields CASSFFPGTVIFRGYTF.

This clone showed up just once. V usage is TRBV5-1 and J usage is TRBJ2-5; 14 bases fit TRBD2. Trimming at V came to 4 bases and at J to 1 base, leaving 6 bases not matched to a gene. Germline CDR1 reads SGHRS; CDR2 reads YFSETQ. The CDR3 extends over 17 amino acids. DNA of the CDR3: TGCGCCAGCAGCGCGGGACTAGCGGGGGACGTCCAAGAGACCCAGTACTTC. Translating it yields CASSAGLAGDVQETQYF.

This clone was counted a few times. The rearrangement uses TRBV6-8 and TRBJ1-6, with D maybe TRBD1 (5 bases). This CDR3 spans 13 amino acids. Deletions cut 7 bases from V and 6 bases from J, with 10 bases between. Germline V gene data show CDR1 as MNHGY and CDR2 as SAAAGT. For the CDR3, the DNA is TGTGCCAGCACCCAGGGAGGTAATTCACCCCTCCACTTT. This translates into CASTQGGNSPLHF.

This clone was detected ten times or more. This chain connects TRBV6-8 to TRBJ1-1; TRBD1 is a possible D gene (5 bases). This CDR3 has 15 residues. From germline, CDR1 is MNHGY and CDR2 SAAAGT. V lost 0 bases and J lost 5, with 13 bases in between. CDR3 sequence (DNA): TGTGCCAGCAGTTACTCGGATCCGGGGGTGACTGAAGCTTTCTTT. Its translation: CASSYSDPGVTEAFF.

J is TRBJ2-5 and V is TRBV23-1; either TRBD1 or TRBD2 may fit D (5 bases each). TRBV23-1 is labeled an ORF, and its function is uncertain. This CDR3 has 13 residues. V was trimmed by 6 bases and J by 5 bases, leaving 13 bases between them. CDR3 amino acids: CASSLVGEETQYF. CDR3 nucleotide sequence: TGCGCCAGCAGCTTAGTGGGGGAGGAGACCCAGTACTTC.

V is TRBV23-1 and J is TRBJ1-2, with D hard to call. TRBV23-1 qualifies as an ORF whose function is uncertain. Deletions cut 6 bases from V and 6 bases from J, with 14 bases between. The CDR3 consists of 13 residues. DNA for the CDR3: TGCGCCAGCAGCTTGGCAGGCTCCGATGGCTACACCTTC. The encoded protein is CASSLAGSDGYTF.

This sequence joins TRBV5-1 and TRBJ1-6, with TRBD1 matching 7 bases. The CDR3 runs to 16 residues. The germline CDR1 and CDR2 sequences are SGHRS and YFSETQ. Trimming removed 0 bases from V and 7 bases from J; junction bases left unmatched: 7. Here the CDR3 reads CASSLEAYRGNSPLHF. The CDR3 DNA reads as TGCGCCAGCAGCTTGGAAGCGTACAGGGGAAATTCACCCCTCCACTTT.

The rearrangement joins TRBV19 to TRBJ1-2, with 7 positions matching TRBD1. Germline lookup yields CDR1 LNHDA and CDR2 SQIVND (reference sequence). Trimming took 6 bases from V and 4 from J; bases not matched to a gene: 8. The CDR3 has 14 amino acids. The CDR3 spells CASRPGTDFYGYTF. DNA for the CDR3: TGTGCCAGTAGGCCCGGGACAGATTTCTATGGCTACACCTTC.

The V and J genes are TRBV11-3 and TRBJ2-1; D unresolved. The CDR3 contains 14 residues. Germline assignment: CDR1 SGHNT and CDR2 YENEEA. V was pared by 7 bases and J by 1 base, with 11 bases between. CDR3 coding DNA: TGTGCCAGCAACCCGGACCCGTCCTACAATGAGCAGTTCTTC. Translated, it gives CASNPDPSYNEQFF.